These 25 T cell receptor beta chains originate from one sample sequenced in a study of cytomegalovirus exposure and HLA in healthy donors. The PCR had 60 Vbeta and 13 Jbeta primers. Only in-frame clones appear in the TCRdb table, and some are missing; sequencing was by immunoSEQ multiplex PCR. This table has about 150,000 clones, approximately 71% appearing once. The sample was PBMCs. The receptors stem from a man younger than 40 in good health and CMV-seropositive.

This clone has just a few counts. Here the CDR3 DNA reads TGTGCCAGCCGCGCCGCCGTCTCGACCGGGGAGCTGTTTTTT. Translated, it gives CASRAAVSTGELFF. The chain joins TRBV28 to TRBJ2-2, with no clear D. Trimming shortened V by 8 bases and J by 5 bases, and 15 bases separated the two germline ends. The CDR3 runs to 14 residues. The V gene's germline CDR1 is MDHEN and CDR2 SYDVKM. The full variable domain, rest sourced from reference TRBV28 and TRBJ2-2, is DVKVTQSSRYLVKRTGEKVFLECVQDMDHENMFWYRQDPGLGLRLIYFSYDVKMKEKGDIPEGYSVSREKKERFSLILESASTNQTSMYLCASRAAVSTGELFFGEGSRLTVL.

This clone turned up a few times. This chain's CDR3 is CASSLGGTARTEAFF. DNA of the CDR3: TGTGCCAGCAGCTTAGGAGGGACAGCGAGGACTGAAGCTTTCTTT. The gene calls are TRBV7-3 and TRBJ1-1; 7 positions match TRBD1. V trimming: 2 bases; J trimming: 5 bases; junction bases outside the gene matches: 8. From germline, CDR1 is SGHTA and CDR2 FQGTGA. CDR3 size: 15 residues. The whole variable domain, filled in from reference TRBV7-3 and TRBJ1-1, reads GAGVSQTPSNKVTEKGKYVELRCDPISGHTALYWYRQSLGQGPEFLIYFQGTGAADDSGLPNDRFFAVRPEGSVSTLKIQRTERGDSAVYLCASSLGGTARTEAFFGQGTRLTVV.

Worth noting for this clone: Other nucleotide sequences in the sample specify the same CDR3. J is TRBJ1-2 and V is TRBV28; D possibly corresponds to TRBD1 (5 bases). The V and J ends lost 3 bases and 7 bases respectively, with 9 bases between them. The germline V gene has CDR1 MDHEN and CDR2 SYDVKM. This CDR3 is built from 12 residues. CDR3 in DNA: TGTGCCAGCAGTTTTTCAGGGTCTGGCTACACCTTC. As protein: CASSFSGSGYTF.

This clone has just a few counts. The rearrangement links TRBV28 to TRBJ1-5, with 7 bases lining up with TRBD1. The V and J ends lost 3 bases and 6 bases, in that order; junction bases with no gene match: 5. CDR1 and CDR2 (germline): MDHEN, SYDVKM. This CDR3 spans 14 amino acids. CDR3 amino acids: CASSFPEGAQPQHF. CDR3 DNA sequence: TGTGCCAGCAGTTTCCCCGAGGGGGCTCAGCCCCAGCATTTT.

This chain uses TRBV11-3 with TRBJ2-4, with 7 bases aligning to TRBD1. The CDR3 has 16 amino acids. Per germline, CDR1 SGHNT and CDR2 YENEEA. V shed 5 bases and J 0 bases; nucleotides not matched to a gene: 7. The CDR3 here is CASSINAGGAKNIQYF. CDR3 nucleotide sequence: TGTGCCAGCAGCATAAACGCAGGGGGAGCCAAAAACATTCAGTACTTC.

This chain connects TRBV5-1 to TRBJ2-7, with TRBD2 as a possible D gene (5 bases). This CDR3 is built from 14 residues. Germline V gene lookup returns CDR1 SGHRS and CDR2 YFSETQ. Trimming removed 0 bases at V and 5 bases at J, with 12 bases between. The CDR3: CASSLELALNEQYF. The DNA of the CDR3 is TGCGCCAGCAGCTTGGAGCTAGCTCTCAACGAGCAGTACTTC. Using reference TRBV5-1 and TRBJ2-7 for the parts outside the CDR3, the full variable domain is KAGVTQTPRYLIKTRGQQVTLSCSPISGHRSVSWYQQTPGQGLQFLFEYFSETQRNKGNFPGRFSGRQFSNSRSEMNVSTLELGDSALYLCASSLELALNEQYFGPGTRLTVT.

The J gene is TRBJ2-7, the V gene TRBV13; 7 nucleotides line up with TRBD2. In germline, CDR1 is PRHDT, CDR2 FYEKMQ (reference sequence). V was pared by 1 base and J by 2 bases, with 5 bases of the junction left unmatched. The CDR3 runs 15 residues. This chain's CDR3 is CASSLELASTYEQYF. CDR3 nucleotide sequence: TGTGCCAGCAGCTTAGAACTAGCGTCCACCTACGAGCAGTACTTC. Full variable domain (rest looked up from reference TRBV13 and TRBJ2-7): AAGVIQSPRHLIKEKRETATLKCYPIPRHDTVYWYQQGPGQDPQFLISFYEKMQSDKGSIPDRFSAQQFSDYHSELNMSSLELGDSALYFCASSLELASTYEQYFGPGTRLTVT.

The CDR3: CASSANRRETQYF. The CDR3 DNA follows: TGTGCCAGCAGTGCGAACCGCCGGGAGACCCAGTACTTC. The chain has TRBV6-1 and TRBJ2-5; D gene uncertain. The germline gives CDR1 MNHNS, CDR2 SASEGT. Trimming left V 4 bases short and J 5 bases short, with 11 bases between. There are 13 residues in the CDR3.

This clone came up once. The chain recombines TRBV7-9 with TRBJ2-3; no clear D gene. Germline values: CDR1 SEHNR, CDR2 FQNEAQ (reference sequence). V shed 1 base and J shed 14 bases, with 13 bases lying between them. The CDR3 is 12 residues long. The CDR3 spells CASSLEVDSLYF. CDR3 DNA sequence: TGTGCCAGCAGCTTAGAGGTAGACTCTCTGTATTTT.

The CDR3, as DNA: TGTGCCATCAGTGAATCGAGGGTTGTAGGAGGCTACACCTTC. Protein sequence: CAISESRVVGGYTF. V and J are TRBV10-3 and TRBJ1-2; the D is unclear. The V end was cut by 3 bases, the J end by 8 bases, with 16 bases between. The CDR3 length is 14 residues. Germline CDR1 is ENHRY and CDR2 is SYGVKD.

This clone was detected a few times. This chain links TRBV27 with TRBJ2-2, with D unclear. CDR1 is MNHEY, CDR2 SMNVEV, per germline (reference sequence). CDR3 length equals 12 residues. V shed 2 bases and J shed 6 bases, with 4 bases lying between them. The CDR3 DNA is TGTGCCAGCAGTTTAGCGTCCGGGGAGCTGTTTTTT. Translation gives CASSLASGELFF.

The chain is built from TRBV9 and TRBJ1-2; D gene unclear. With 4 bases removed from V and 12 bases from J, the gap between germline ends came to 16 bases. Germline CDR1 and CDR2: SGDLS and YYNGEE. The CDR3 is made up of 12 amino acids. CDR3 bases: TGTGCCAGCAGCACGGGAGGGCCCCCCCACACCTTC. This codes for CASSTGGPPHTF.

The rearrangement uses TRBV5-4 and TRBJ2-7; 11 nucleotides match TRBD1. This CDR3 has 14 residues. V gave up 4 bases and J gave up 7 bases; unmatched junction bases: 7. From germline, CDR1 is SGHNT and CDR2 YYREEE (reference sequence). The CDR3 region is CASSRTGGEREQYF. CDR3 sequence (DNA): TGTGCCAGCAGCCGGACAGGGGGCGAACGTGAGCAGTACTTC.

This clone was seen more than once but under ten times. This rearrangement joins TRBV7-9 to TRBJ1-4; the match to TRBD1 covers 7 bases. Germline lookup yields CDR1 SEHNR and CDR2 FQNEAQ (reference sequence). This CDR3 is 15 amino acids long. V lost 5 bases and J lost 12; bases outside the gene matches: 15. CDR3 sequence (DNA): TGTGCCAGCAGCAAAGAAACAGGGGTCGGGCCACAACTGTTTTTT. Residues: CASSKETGVGPQLFF.

The CDR3 sequence is CASSLFQGAPGELFF. CDR3 coding DNA: TGTGCCAGCAGCTTGTTCCAGGGGGCTCCCGGGGAGCTGTTTTTT. The chain is built from TRBV5-8 and TRBJ2-2, with 8 bases matching TRBD1. Germline-derived CDR1 and CDR2 are SGHTS and YDEGEE. The J segment lost 6 bases and the V segment lost 1 base, leaving 5 bases of the junction unmatched. The CDR3 contains 15 residues.

The V gene is TRBV27, the J gene TRBJ2-4, with D possibly matching TRBD1 (5 bases). The CDR3 consists of 13 residues. V gave up 3 bases and J gave up 5 bases, with 8 bases separating them. From germline, CDR1 is MNHEY and CDR2 SMNVEV (reference sequence). The CDR3, as DNA: TGTGCCAGCAGTTTGGGCAGGGAAAACATTCAGTACTTC. Its translation is CASSLGRENIQYF.

V usage is TRBV7-3 and J usage is TRBJ2-7; TRBD2 aligns across 9 bases. The CDR3 has 15 amino acids. The V gene end was trimmed by 2 bases and the J gene end by 2 bases; junction bases not matched to a gene: 4. CDR1 is SGHTA, CDR2 FQGTGA, per germline. The CDR3 region is CASSLEAGGPYEQYF. The CDR3 coding sequence is TGTGCCAGCAGCTTAGAGGCGGGAGGGCCCTACGAGCAGTACTTC. Based on the CDR3 plus reference TRBV7-3 and TRBJ2-7, the full variable domain is GAGVSQTPSNKVTEKGKYVELRCDPISGHTALYWYRQSLGQGPEFLIYFQGTGAADDSGLPNDRFFAVRPEGSVSTLKIQRTERGDSAVYLCASSLEAGGPYEQYFGPGTRLTVT.

This clone was seen just once. An end of the junction does not agree with germline; a read error may underlie this. CDR3 DNA: TGCGCCAGCAGCTTGGCAGGGGGAACCGGGGCGCTGTTTTTT. This translates into CASSLAGGTGALFF. The rearrangement joins TRBV5-1 to TRBJ2-2, with TRBD1 matching over 7 bases. CDR3 length: 14 residues. Germline CDR1 SGHRS, CDR2 YFSETQ.

This chain uses TRBV11-2 with TRBJ1-1; the D gene is possibly TRBD1 (6 bases). In germline, CDR1 is SGHAT, CDR2 FQNNGV. The CDR3 length is 14 residues. Trimming removed 6 bases at V and 0 bases at J, with 11 bases between. DNA for the CDR3: TGTGCCAGCAGACTCGGACAGCTGAACACTGAAGCTTTCTTT. It translates to CASRLGQLNTEAFF.

This sequence joins TRBV19 and TRBJ2-3; TRBD2 matches 13 bases. Germline lookup yields CDR1 LNHDA and CDR2 SQIVND (reference sequence). V lost 7 bases and J lost 8; bases outside the gene matches: 9. CDR3 length equals 15 residues. In DNA form, the CDR3 reads TGTGCCAGTATCCGGACTAGCGGGAGCACGAGTACGCAGTATTTT. This gives the protein CASIRTSGSTSTQYF.

This clone was observed a handful of times. The chain is built from TRBV29-1 and TRBJ2-7, with 7 bases fitting TRBD1. Germline V lookup: CDR1 SQVTM, CDR2 ANQGSEA. CDR3 length equals 13 residues. Germline trimming cut 6 bases from V and 3 bases from J; bases unmatched to any gene: 8. CDR3 sequence: CSVETGRYYEQYF. In nucleotides, the CDR3 is TGCAGCGTCGAGACAGGGCGCTACTACGAGCAGTACTTC.

This clone has only a few counts. The rearrangement joins TRBV6-5 to TRBJ2-7; a possible D gene is TRBD2 (5 bases). V shed 3 bases and J shed 2 bases, with 14 bases lying between them. Germline V gives CDR1 MNHEY, CDR2 SVGAGI. The CDR3 length is 15 residues. As DNA, the CDR3 is TGTGCCAGCAGTTATCTCGGCGGGTCTACCTACGAGCAGTACTTC. It yields the protein CASSYLGGSTYEQYF.

The chain is built from TRBV19 and TRBJ2-1; 7 bases map to TRBD1. This CDR3 comprises 15 residues. V lost 6 bases and J lost 0; bases outside the gene matches: 5. Per the germline V gene, CDR1 is LNHDA and CDR2 is SQIVND (reference sequence). Here the CDR3 reads CASRKQGSSYNEQFF. In DNA, the CDR3 is TGTGCCAGTAGAAAACAGGGGAGCTCCTACAATGAGCAGTTCTTC. Filled out from reference TRBV19 and TRBJ2-1, the complete variable domain reads DGGITQSPKYLFRKEGQNVTLSCEQNLNHDAMYWYRQDPGQGLRLIYYSQIVNDFQKGDIAEGYSVSREKKESFPLTVTSAQKNPTAFYLCASRKQGSSYNEQFFGPGTRLTVL.

This clone appeared a single time. The chain carries TRBV19 and TRBJ2-1, with D maybe TRBD1 (6 bases). The germline gives CDR1 LNHDA, CDR2 SQIVND (reference sequence). V dropped 3 bases and J dropped 5 bases, with 14 bases sitting between them. CDR3 size: 15 residues. The CDR3 sequence is CASSIPQGWDNEQFF. In DNA form, the CDR3 reads TGTGCCAGTAGTATTCCTCAGGGGTGGGACAATGAGCAGTTCTTC.

CDR3 in amino acids: CASSSIAANTEAFF. The CDR3, as DNA: TGTGCCAGCAGCTCAATAGCGGCAAACACTGAAGCTTTCTTT. This rearrangement joins TRBV5-6 to TRBJ1-1, with D uncertain. The CDR3 totals 14 residues. Germline values: CDR1 SGHDT, CDR2 YYEEEE. Trimming stripped 3 bases from V and 2 bases from J, with 11 bases between.